A selection of T cell receptor beta chains follows, all from one sample in a study of cytomegalovirus exposure and HLA in healthy donors. Produced via immunoSEQ multiplex PCR; TCRdb's table is partial and in-frame only. The sample records about 100,000 clones, about three quarters being singletons. Specimen: PBMCs. Receptors originate from a male donor in good health and CMV-seropositive. CDR3s include the opening cysteine and the closing phenylalanine or tryptophan. The D gene is left open where the match is weak. Where a row states a size, it is once, few, many or the class of an expanded clone; other rows omit it.

clone size,J gene,D gene,V gene,CDR3 DNA,CDR3 protein
NA,TRBJ1-1,NA,TRBV6-4,TGTGCCAGATCCCAGGGGTTCGACACTGAAGCTTTCTTT,CARSQGFDTEAFF
NA,TRBJ1-4,NA,TRBV5-3,TGTGCCAGAACAACGAGGGGGAACGCAACTAATGAAAAACTGTTTTTT,CARTTRGNATNEKLFF
NA,TRBJ1-1,NA,TRBV19,TGTGCCAGTAAAACAGGGTTCGAAGCTTTCTTT,CASKTGFEAFF
NA,TRBJ2-5,NA,TRBV5-1,TGCGCCAGCAGCCAATCCTGGCAGGGTGTGGAGACCCAGTACTTC,CASSQSWQGVETQYF
NA,TRBJ1-1,NA,TRBV19,TGTGCCAGTAGTCCGAGCTCGACAGTGATGAACACTGAAGCTTTCTTT,CASSPSSTVMNTEAFF
NA,TRBJ1-2,TRBD1,TRBV5-6,TGTGCCAGCAGCCGTGGGACAGGGGCTCTCTGGAGCTATGGCTACACCTTC,CASSRGTGALWSYGYTF
few,TRBJ2-5,TRBD1,TRBV10-1,TGCGCCAGCAGTGAGTCCGGACAGGGAAGAGGTCCAGAGACCCAGTACTTC,CASSESGQGRGPETQYF
once,TRBJ2-1,NA,TRBV5-1,TGCGCCAGCAGCTTGGCCCCGCGATGGAGCTCCTACAATGAGCAGTTCTTC,CASSLAPRWSSYNEQFF
NA,TRBJ2-7,TRBD1,TRBV2,TGTGCCAGCACGGGGACAGGGGGCCACGAGCAGTACTTC,CASTGTGGHEQYF
NA,TRBJ1-4,TRBD1,TRBV7-2,TGTGCCAGCAGCTTAGCCGGACAGGCTAATGAAAAACTGTTTTTT,CASSLAGQANEKLFF
few,TRBJ1-1,NA,TRBV5-6,TGTGCCAGCAGCTTGGACCGGGGTCGTGGGACTGAAGCTTTCTTT,CASSLDRGRGTEAFF
NA,TRBJ1-1,NA,TRBV19,TGTGCCAGTAGTTCGACGGGGAAGGTGAACACTGAAGCTTTCTTT,CASSSTGKVNTEAFF
NA,TRBJ2-7,TRBD1,TRBV4-1,TGCGCCAGCAGCCGCCTGCCACAGGGGTTGATTTTTTACGAGCAGTACTTC,CASSRLPQGLIFYEQYF
NA,TRBJ1-2,NA,TRBV19,TGTGCCAGTAGTATAGATCTACGGGGGTCGCCTAACTATGGCTACACCTTC,CASSIDLRGSPNYGYTF
NA,TRBJ1-1,NA,TRBV15,TGTGCCACCAGCAGACCCCGGACAGAGAACACTGAAGCTTTCTTT,CATSRPRTENTEAFF
NA,TRBJ1-2,NA,TRBV27,TGTGCCAGCAGTCTCGGGGTATCCTATGGCTACACCTTC,CASSLGVSYGYTF
once,TRBJ2-3,TRBD2,TRBV9,TGTGCCAGCAGCCCACACAGGACTAGCAGGGATACGCAGTATTTT,CASSPHRTSRDTQYF
NA,TRBJ1-2,NA,TRBV27,TGTGCCAGCAGTTTATTAGGGGATAACTATGGCTACACCTTC,CASSLLGDNYGYTF
NA,TRBJ2-7,NA,TRBV5-1,TGCGCCAGCACAGACGTTGACGTGACAGGCCCCTACGAGCAGTACTTC,CASTDVDVTGPYEQYF
NA,TRBJ1-2,NA,TRBV28,TGTGCCAGCAGACAGGTTAACTATGGCTACACCTTC,CASRQVNYGYTF
once,TRBJ2-3,NA,TRBV5-4,TGTGCCAGCTTGAGCGGAGATACGCAGTATTTT,CASLSGDTQYF
NA,TRBJ1-1,TRBD1,TRBV6-1,TGTGCCAGCAGTGAAGTTGGGAGACAGGGGTTGGGCGAAGGAGCTTTCTTT,CASSEVGRQGLGEGAFF
NA,TRBJ2-7,NA,TRBV19,TGTGCCAGTAGTATAGGACCGCTTCGGGGCGAGCAGTACTTC,CASSIGPLRGEQYF
NA,TRBJ2-7,TRBD1,TRBV7-2,TGTGCCAGCAGCCGGGACAGCAACTACGAGCAGTACTTC,CASSRDSNYEQYF
once,TRBJ2-5,TRBD2,TRBV28,TGTGCCAGCAGACCGCGGGGGGCCAAGTACCAAGAGACCCAGTACTTC,CASRPRGAKYQETQYF
few,TRBJ1-2,TRBD1,TRBV30,TGTGCCTGGTTCCGGGACAGGCCCTATGGCTACACCTTC,CAWFRDRPYGYTF
few,TRBJ2-1,NA,TRBV5-4,TGTGCCAGCAGCTGGGACAACAATGAGCAGTTCTTC,CASSWDNNEQFF
NA,TRBJ2-2,NA,TRBV6-6,TGTGCCAGCAGTTACTCTAAGAACACCGGGGAGCTGTTTTTT,CASSYSKNTGELFF
NA,TRBJ1-2,NA,TRBV7-2,TGTGCCAGCAGTCTGGCCCGCAACTATGGCTACACCTTC,CASSLARNYGYTF
NA,TRBJ2-7,NA,TRBV27,TGTGCCAGCAGTTTAGTCGATCGCGACGAGCAGTACTTC,CASSLVDRDEQYF
NA,TRBJ1-2,TRBD1,TRBV6-5,TGTGCCAGCGGATACACAGGGGGCGCGGGGGGCTACACCTTC,CASGYTGGAGGYTF
few,TRBJ2-5,NA,TRBV7-2,TGTGCCAGCAGCCTCCAAGAGACCCAGTACTTC,CASSLQETQYF
NA,TRBJ1-1,NA,TRBV9,TGTGCCAGCAGCCTGAACAGGGACATGAACACTGAAGCTTTCTTT,CASSLNRDMNTEAFF
NA,TRBJ2-5,TRBD1,TRBV7-7,TGTGCCAGCAGCTTCGGACAGGGAGAGACCCAGTACTTC,CASSFGQGETQYF
few,TRBJ2-7,TRBD1,TRBV5-4,TGTGCCAGCAGCGGGACCGGGACAGGTTCCTACGAGCAGTACTTC,CASSGTGTGSYEQYF
NA,TRBJ2-3,TRBD2,TRBV7-2,TGTGCCAGCAGCCCGCGGACTAGCGGGCAAAGCACAGATACGCAGTATTTT,CASSPRTSGQSTDTQYF
NA,TRBJ2-7,NA,TRBV30,TGTGCCTGGAGCCGGACAGCCAGCTCCTACGAGCAGTACTTC,CAWSRTASSYEQYF
NA,TRBJ2-5,NA,TRBV9,TGTGCCAGCAGCGTACGGGGGGCGGTTGGAGAGACCCAGTACTTC,CASSVRGAVGETQYF
once,TRBJ1-5,TRBD1,TRBV4-1,TGCGCCAGCAGCCACGAAGACAGGGGCAGCCGAAATCAGCCCCAGCATTTT,CASSHEDRGSRNQPQHF
NA,TRBJ1-2,NA,TRBV5-4,TGTGCCAGCAGCTCGCGGAACTATGGCTACACCTTC,CASSSRNYGYTF
NA,TRBJ1-5,NA,TRBV10-3,TGTGCCATCGGCCGGGGGGGCGAGTTTCAGCCCCAGCATTTT,CAIGRGGEFQPQHF
NA,TRBJ2-7,TRBD2,TRBV10-3,TGTGCCATCAGTGAGTTCCACAGGGGACTAGCGGGGGGGACAAACGAGCAGTACTTC,CAISEFHRGLAGGTNEQYF
NA,TRBJ1-1,NA,TRBV5-1,TGCGCCAGCAGCTTGAGCCCAGGGGCGAACACTGAAGCTTTCTTT,CASSLSPGANTEAFF
NA,TRBJ1-5,NA,TRBV9,TGTGCCAGCAGCCCAGGGTGGGCCAATCAGCCCCAGCATTTT,CASSPGWANQPQHF
NA,TRBJ2-3,TRBD2,TRBV10-3,TGTGCCATCAGTGACGGGGGACTAGCGGGCGTAGATACGCAGTATTTT,CAISDGGLAGVDTQYF
NA,TRBJ2-2,NA,TRBV2,TGTGCCAGCAGTGACGGCGGGGAGCTGTTTTTT,CASSDGGELFF
NA,TRBJ2-2,TRBD1,TRBV6-5,TGTGCCAGCAGACCCCGGGACAGGGGCTCCGGGGAGCTGTTTTTT,CASRPRDRGSGELFF
NA,TRBJ1-1,NA,TRBV28,TGTGCAAACAGCAGGCCAGGAATGAACACTGAAGCTTTCTTT,CANSRPGMNTEAFF
few,TRBJ2-1,TRBD2,TRBV15,TGTGCCACCAGCAGAGACCTTCCTAGCGGGGGCCGAAGCTCCTACAATGAGCAGTTCTTC,CATSRDLPSGGRSSYNEQFF
NA,TRBJ2-7,NA,TRBV7-2,TGTGCCAGCAGCCCAAACACCTACGAGCAGTACTTC,CASSPNTYEQYF
NA,TRBJ2-3,TRBD2,TRBV7-2,TGTGCCAGCAGCCTGAACTTGCGGGGGGGCCGAGATACGCAGTATTTT,CASSLNLRGGRDTQYF
once,TRBJ2-2,NA,TRBV14,TGTGCCAGCAGCCCTGGACAGCACACCGGGGAGCTGTTTTTT,CASSPGQHTGELFF
NA,TRBJ2-3,NA,TRBV11-3,TGTGCCAGCAGCTTAGGGAGGAAACCTAGCACAGATACGCAGTATTTT,CASSLGRKPSTDTQYF
few,TRBJ1-4,TRBD1,TRBV2,TGTGCCAGCACCCAAGACAGGGACGGTGAAAAACTGTTTTTT,CASTQDRDGEKLFF
NA,TRBJ2-2,TRBD1,TRBV2,TGTGCCAGCAGTCCAGGGGGCGAGGTCCCGCCGAACACCGGGGAGCTGTTTTTT,CASSPGGEVPPNTGELFF
NA,TRBJ1-1,NA,TRBV19,TGTGCCAGTAGTAGCGGGGGCAGGAACACTGAAGCTTTCTTT,CASSSGGRNTEAFF
NA,TRBJ1-2,TRBD1,TRBV13,TGTGCCAGCAGCCAAGACAGGGGTAGATTTGGCTACACCTTC,CASSQDRGRFGYTF
NA,TRBJ2-2,NA,TRBV21-1,TGTGCCAGCAGCCCCTGTACAGGGCATGACTCCGGGGAGCTGTTTTTT,CASSPCTGHDSGELFF
NA,TRBJ1-1,NA,TRBV11-3,TGTGCCAGCAGCTTAGGCTTGGCCAGGGGGAACACTGAAGCTTTCTTT,CASSLGLARGNTEAFF
once,TRBJ2-7,TRBD2,TRBV25-1,TGTGCCAGCAGGACTAGCGGGGGCCCGTTCTGCTACGAGCAGTACTTC,CASRTSGGPFCYEQYF